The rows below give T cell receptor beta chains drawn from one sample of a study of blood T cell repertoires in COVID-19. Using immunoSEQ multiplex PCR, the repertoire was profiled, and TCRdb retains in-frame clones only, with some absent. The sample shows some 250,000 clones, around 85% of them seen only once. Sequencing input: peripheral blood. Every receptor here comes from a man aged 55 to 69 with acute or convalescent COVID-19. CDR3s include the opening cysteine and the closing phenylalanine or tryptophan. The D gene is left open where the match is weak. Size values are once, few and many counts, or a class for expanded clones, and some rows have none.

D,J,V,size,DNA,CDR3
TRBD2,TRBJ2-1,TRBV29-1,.,TGCAGCGTTGAATGGCTAGCGGGAGGTCCAAGCTCCTACAATGAGCAGTTCTTC,CSVEWLAGGPSSYNEQFF
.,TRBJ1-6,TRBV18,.,TGTGCCAGCTCACCAGCGGGGTCTTATAATTCACCCCTCCACTTT,CASSPAGSYNSPLHF
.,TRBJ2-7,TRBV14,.,TGTGCCAGCAGCCGGACAGAAATCTACGAGCAGTACTTC,CASSRTEIYEQYF
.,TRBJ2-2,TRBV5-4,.,TGTGCCAGCAGCTCGAAGCTAAGAAACACCGGGGAGCTGTTTTTT,CASSSKLRNTGELFF
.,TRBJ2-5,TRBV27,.,TGTGCCACCAAGATCATAGGGGCCCGTCAAGAGACCCAGTACTTC,CATKIIGARQETQYF
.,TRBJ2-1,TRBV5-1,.,TGCGCCAGCAGCAAGGTTGTAGCGGACAATGAGCAGTTCTTC,CASSKVVADNEQFF
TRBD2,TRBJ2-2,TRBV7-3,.,TGTGCCAGCAGCTTAGCGGGAGCGGGCGGGGAGCTGTTTTTT,CASSLAGAGGELFF
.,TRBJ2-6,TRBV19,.,TGTGCCACCGAGGTAGGGGGAACTGGGGCCAACGTCCTGACTTTC,CATEVGGTGANVLTF
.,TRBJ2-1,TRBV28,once,TGTGCCAGCAGCCCGGCCATTGGAGTGGGCAATGAGCAGTTCTTC,CASSPAIGVGNEQFF
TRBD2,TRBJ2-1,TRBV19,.,TGTGCCAGTATAGACAGGCGTTTGGCGGGGGGCAATGAGCAGTTCTTC,CASIDRRLAGGNEQFF
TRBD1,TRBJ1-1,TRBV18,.,TGTGCCAGCTCACCCACAGGGGATACTGAAGCTTTCTTT,CASSPTGDTEAFF
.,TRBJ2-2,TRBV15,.,TGTGCCACCAGCAGAGGAGACGTGGGCAACACCGGGGAGCTGTTTTTT,CATSRGDVGNTGELFF
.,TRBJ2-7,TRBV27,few,TGTGCCAGCACCCCGGACTATTTGGGCCAATCCTACGAGCAGTACTTC,CASTPDYLGQSYEQYF
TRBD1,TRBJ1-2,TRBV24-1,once,TGTGCCACCAGTGATCCCGGACAGGGAGGGGGCTACACCTTC,CATSDPGQGGGYTF